One and the same sample provided the 23 T cell receptor beta chains below, sequenced in a study of cytotoxic CD8 clonotypes in ibrutinib-treated CLL (dated by TCRdb to 2020 to 2022). The library was obtained by the immunoSEQ multiplex PCR assay. The table comes from immuneACCESS by way of TCRdb, which keeps in-frame sequences with V and J called. Part of the clones is missing from these tables; in studies checked, under half for an unresolved V gene and the rest for unknown reasons. Present in this sample are over 150,000 clones, around 72% of which were seen just once. Roughly 13% of the sample goes to the ten largest clones. The sample's time point label is to be understood as: approximately 2 years on ibrutinib. Material: PBMCs, obtained after 24 months of ibrutinib treatment. The receptor set was obtained from a human donor with chronic lymphocytic leukemia.

This clone was seen a single time. V usage is TRBV10-3 and J usage is TRBJ2-7; a weak D match, TRBD1 (6 bases). Germline-derived CDR1 and CDR2 are ENHRY and SYGVKD. CDR3 length: 13 residues. The germline V and J ends were trimmed by 7 bases and 0 bases, with 10 bases remaining between them. CDR3 DNA sequence: TGTGCCATCAAGGGGGAGCTCTCCTACGAGCAGTACTTC. Protein product: CAIKGELSYEQYF.

This clone was counted between two and nine times. The chain joins TRBV18 to TRBJ2-2; TRBD1 matches at 12 bases. Per germline, CDR1 KGHSH and CDR2 LQKENI. The junction had 6 bases not matched to a gene; V was cut back by 3 bases and J by 7 bases. The CDR3 is 16 amino acids. The CDR3 nucleotides read TGTGCCAGCTCACCGGAGGGACAGGGGGCGAGCGGGGAGCTGTTTTTT. Translated: CASSPEGQGASGELFF.

The chain joins TRBV5-1 to TRBJ2-7; tentatively, D is TRBD1 (6 bases). Per germline, CDR1 SGHRS and CDR2 YFSETQ. Trimming cost V 4 bases and J 5 bases, with 16 bases left between them. CDR3 length equals 14 residues. DNA of the CDR3: TGCGCCAGCAGCCAACAGGGATCGGCGGACGAGCAGTACTTC. The encoded protein is CASSQQGSADEQYF.

The chain combines TRBV27 with TRBJ1-1; D gene uncertain. The CDR3 spans 13 residues. The V gene's germline CDR1 is MNHEY and CDR2 SMNVEV (reference sequence). Trimming pared 1 base from V and 4 bases from J, leaving 7 bases between. This CDR3 reads CASSLFGLTEAFF. The CDR3 DNA reads as TGTGCCAGCAGTTTATTTGGGCTCACTGAAGCTTTCTTT.

The chain is built from TRBV5-1 and TRBJ2-7; 7 bases agree with TRBD1. The germline CDR1 and CDR2 sequences are SGHRS and YFSETQ. The CDR3 has 14 amino acids. Trimming removed 3 bases from V and 5 bases from J; junction bases left unmatched: 8. The CDR3 nucleotides are TGCGCCAGCAGCTCAAAGTTACAGGGGCACGAGCAGTACTTC. Its translation: CASSSKLQGHEQYF. Full variable domain (missing parts from reference TRBV5-1 and TRBJ2-7): KAGVTQTPRYLIKTRGQQVTLSCSPISGHRSVSWYQQTPGQGLQFLFEYFSETQRNKGNFPGRFSGRQFSNSRSEMNVSTLELGDSALYLCASSSKLQGHEQYFGPGTRLTVT.

This sequence joins TRBV6-1 and TRBJ2-7, with D perhaps given as TRBD1 or TRBD2 (5 bases each). Germline assignment: CDR1 MNHNS and CDR2 SASEGT. V was clipped by 3 bases and J by 0 bases, with 18 bases between them. The CDR3 is 17 residues long. CDR3 region: CASSDFYRDGTSYEQYF. CDR3 coding DNA: TGTGCCAGCAGTGATTTTTATCGGGACGGAACCTCCTACGAGCAGTACTTC.

V gene TRBV9 combines with J gene TRBJ1-2; the D gene is possibly TRBD1 (6 bases). CDR1 and CDR2 from the germline V gene are SGDLS and YYNGEE. This CDR3 has 13 amino acids. Trimming cost V 4 bases and J 3 bases, with 10 bases left between them. As DNA, the CDR3 is TGTGCCAGCAGCTACAGGGTTGACTATGGCTACACCTTC. It is translated as CASSYRVDYGYTF.

V gene TRBV5-1 combines with J gene TRBJ2-7, with D maybe TRBD1 (6 bases). Trimming took 2 bases from V and 0 from J, leaving 9 bases between them. The CDR3 runs 14 residues. Germline assignment: CDR1 SGHRS and CDR2 YFSETQ. CDR3 amino acids: CASSFDRSSYEQYF. The CDR3 DNA reads TGCGCCAGCAGCTTTGACAGGTCCTCCTACGAGCAGTACTTC.

The chain carries TRBV5-4 and TRBJ2-2, with D hard to call. V was trimmed by 2 bases and J by 0 bases, leaving 5 bases between them. Germline loops: CDR1 SGHNT, CDR2 YYREEE (reference sequence). This CDR3 has 14 amino acids. Here the CDR3 reads CASSLEPNTGELFF. The CDR3 bases are TGTGCCAGCAGCTTAGAACCGAACACCGGGGAGCTGTTTTTT.

This chain uses TRBV20-1 with TRBJ2-7, with 7 bases aligning to TRBD2. Germline V lookup: CDR1 DFQATT, CDR2 SNEGSKA (reference sequence). CDR3 length: 11 residues. The DNA for the CDR3 is TGCGGTGGGAGGGCCTCGTACGAGCAGTACTTC. Translation: CGGRASYEQYF.

The chain links TRBV6-6 to TRBJ2-7; D is possibly TRBD1 (6 bases). From germline, CDR1 is MNHNY and CDR2 SVGAGI (reference sequence). Trimming left V 7 bases short and J 3 bases short, with 13 bases between. This CDR3 is built from 13 residues. Written as DNA, the CDR3 is TGTGCCAGCACAGGGAAGGGGGTCTACGAGCAGTACTTC. The encoded protein is CASTGKGVYEQYF.

The CDR3 spells CASSIPPTGSYEQYF. In DNA, the CDR3 is TGTGCCAGCAGTATCCCGCCGACAGGGTCCTACGAGCAGTACTTC. The J gene is TRBJ2-7, the V gene TRBV28; 7 nucleotides match TRBD1. Germline CDR1 reads MDHEN; CDR2 reads SYDVKM. This CDR3 region has 15 residues. Trimming cost V 5 bases and J 1 base; bases outside gene matches: 8.

The CDR3 spells CASGTGQGSYEQYF. CDR3 in DNA: TGTGCCAGCGGAACGGGACAGGGCTCCTACGAGCAGTACTTC. The V call is TRBV2, the J call TRBJ2-7, with TRBD1 identical over 9 bases. Germline V gene lookup returns CDR1 SNHLY and CDR2 FYNNEI. CDR3 length: 14 amino acids. Germline trimming cut 8 bases from V and 0 bases from J; bases unmatched to any gene: 5.

The chain carries TRBV5-6 and TRBJ1-4; the D is unclear. Germline CDR1 and CDR2: SGHDT and YYEEEE. The CDR3 is 17 amino acids. Trimming stripped 1 base from V and 1 base from J, with 14 bases between. The CDR3 spells CASSLSDRGITNEKLFF. The CDR3 bases are TGTGCCAGCAGCTTGTCTGACCGCGGGATAACTAATGAAAAACTGTTTTTT.

The chain joins TRBV29-1 to TRBJ1-4; D might be TRBD1 (6 bases). CDR1 and CDR2 (germline): SQVTM, ANQGSEA. This CDR3 has 13 amino acids. Trimming removed 4 bases at V and 4 bases at J, with 10 bases between. This chain's CDR3 is CSVGQGLNEKLFF. CDR3 in DNA: TGCAGCGTTGGTCAGGGGCTTAATGAAAAACTGTTTTTT.

V gene TRBV15 combines with J gene TRBJ2-5; D may match TRBD1 or TRBD2 (5 bases each). The V end lost 3 bases, the J end lost 1 base, and 15 bases lay between the germline ends. There are 16 residues in the CDR3. Germline CDR1 reads LNHNV; CDR2 reads YYDKDF (reference sequence). Written as DNA, the CDR3 is TGTGCCACCAGCAGGGGCTCGGGGCAGGCCCAAGAGACCCAGTACTTC. This codes for CATSRGSGQAQETQYF.

The chain is built from TRBV5-6 and TRBJ1-2; TRBD1 might be the D (6 bases). Looked up from germline, CDR1 is SGHDT and CDR2 is YYEEEE. The CDR3 sequence is 13 residues long. V dropped 1 base and J dropped 6 bases, with 10 bases sitting between them. As DNA, the CDR3 is TGTGCCAGCAGCTTGCCGGACAGAAATGGCTACACCTTC. Translating it yields CASSLPDRNGYTF.

The chain combines TRBV7-3 with TRBJ2-2; 7 nucleotides match TRBD1. V was clipped by 0 bases and J by 0 bases; unmatched bases: 1. This CDR3 region has 16 residues. CDR1 and CDR2 (germline): SGHTA, FQGTGA. The CDR3 DNA is TGTGCCAGCAGCTTAACGCAGGGGGCGAACACCGGGGAGCTGTTTTTT. This gives the protein CASSLTQGANTGELFF.

J is TRBJ1-5 and V is TRBV19, with D maybe TRBD1 (6 bases). Trimming removed 0 bases from V and 0 bases from J, with 12 bases in between. In germline, CDR1 is LNHDA, CDR2 SQIVND (reference sequence). The CDR3 loop spans 17 amino acids. CDR3 amino acids: CASSIDGGRYSNQPQHF. The CDR3 bases are TGTGCCAGTAGTATAGATGGGGGGCGGTATAGCAATCAGCCCCAGCATTTT.

V usage is TRBV6-1 and J usage is TRBJ2-1; the D call may be TRBD1 or TRBD2 (5 bases each). The germline V gene has CDR1 MNHNS and CDR2 SASEGT. Trimming took off 1 base at V and 11 bases at J, with 21 bases between the two ends. The CDR3 loop spans 16 amino acids. The CDR3: CASSEGGERITIQQFF. The DNA of the CDR3 is TGTGCCAGCAGTGAAGGAGGGGAACGGATTACAATTCAGCAGTTCTTC.

This clone was counted once. The chain recombines TRBV27 with TRBJ2-3; D might be TRBD1 or TRBD2, each matching 7 bases. CDR1 and CDR2 (germline): MNHEY, SMNVEV (reference sequence). Trimming removed 2 bases at V and 6 bases at J, with 15 bases between. This CDR3 is 15 amino acids long. CDR3 nucleotides: TGTGCCAGCAGTTTAGTCGGGACAGCGGGGGATACGCAGTATTTT. This codes for CASSLVGTAGDTQYF.

The rearrangement uses TRBV18 and TRBJ2-7, with D unresolved. The CDR3 is 13 amino acids. Trimming stripped 2 bases from V and 2 bases from J, with 7 bases between. Germline loops: CDR1 KGHSH, CDR2 LQKENI. CDR3 DNA: TGTGCCAGCTCACCAACAGAAACCTACGAGCAGTACTTC. Its protein product is CASSPTETYEQYF.

The chain has TRBV5-4 and TRBJ2-7, with TRBD2 as a possible D gene (5 bases). The CDR3 sequence is 15 residues long. Trimming stripped 4 bases from V and 3 bases from J, with 17 bases between. CDR1 is SGHNT and CDR2 is YYREEE in the germline V gene (reference sequence). The CDR3: CASSAIAAGSYEQYF. Here the CDR3 DNA reads TGTGCCAGCAGCGCAATAGCAGCTGGGAGCTACGAGCAGTACTTC.